Below are 2 T cell receptor beta chains sequenced from a single sample in a study of blood T cell repertoires in COVID-19. This table comes from immunoSEQ multiplex PCR, and its TCRdb copy is limited to in-frame clones, with some not included. The sample includes around 480,000 clones, 75% to 90% of them seen just once. Sequenced sample: PBMCs or T cells enriched from blood (not recorded which). The source of these receptors is a woman aged 18-29 years who had recovered from COVID-19.

Regarding this clone: This sample also contains other DNA sequences that code for the same CDR3. This chain joins TRBV19 and TRBJ2-5; TRBD1 aligns across 7 bases. The CDR3 runs 14 residues. Germline-derived CDR1 and CDR2 are LNHDA and SQIVND (reference sequence). The V and J ends lost 3 bases and 3 bases, in that order; junction bases with no gene match: 4. The CDR3 nucleotides read TGTGCCAGTAGTATCTCCAGGGGGAAAGAGACCCAGTACTTC. Its protein product is CASSISRGKETQYF. The full variable domain, completed using reference TRBV19 and TRBJ2-5, is DGGITQSPKYLFRKEGQNVTLSCEQNLNHDAMYWYRQDPGQGLRLIYYSQIVNDFQKGDIAEGYSVSREKKESFPLTVTSAQKNPTAFYLCASSISRGKETQYFGPGTRLLVL.

The genes are TRBV30 and TRBJ1-2; D gene unclear. This CDR3 is built from 13 residues. From germline, CDR1 is GTSNPN and CDR2 SVGIG (reference sequence). Trimming stripped 5 bases from V and 4 bases from J, with 14 bases between. This CDR3 reads CAWEEGKVYGYTF. CDR3 in DNA: TGTGCCTGGGAGGAGGGAAAAGTCTATGGCTACACCTTC.